Listed below are T cell receptor beta chains from one sample, sequenced in a study of blood T cell repertoires in COVID-19. The method was immunoSEQ multiplex PCR; TCRdb's version includes in-frame clones alone and lacks a portion of them. The sample yields roughly 350,000 clones, approximately 89% seen once. Sequenced sample: peripheral blood. All receptors derive from a woman in her 30s with COVID-19, enrolled during active disease. Each CDR3 is given with its conserved first and last residue. The order of the fields is J gene, V gene, clone size, D gene, CDR3 DNA, CDR3 protein. The D gene is left open where the match is weak. The listing skips clone size in some rows; elsewhere it reads once, few, many or a size class.

J gene: TRBJ2-5
V gene: TRBV7-2
clone size: -
D gene: TRBD2
CDR3 DNA: TGTGCCAGCAGTCCACCGGGACTAGCGGGAAAAGAGACCCAGTACTTC
CDR3 protein: CASSPPGLAGKETQYF

J gene: TRBJ1-5
V gene: TRBV12-1
clone size: many
D gene: -
CDR3 DNA: TGTGCCAGCAGCTTGGGCCGTGGAGGGTTGGGCAATCAGCCCCAGCATTTT
CDR3 protein: CASSLGRGGLGNQPQHF

J gene: TRBJ1-1
V gene: TRBV29-1
clone size: -
D gene: -
CDR3 DNA: TGCAGCGTTGTACGAGGGATCACTGAAGCTTTCTTT
CDR3 protein: CSVVRGITEAFF

J gene: TRBJ1-2
V gene: TRBV5-1
clone size: -
D gene: -
CDR3 DNA: TGCGCCAGCAGCTTGGATGGCAGGGTGGACGGCTACACCTTC
CDR3 protein: CASSLDGRVDGYTF

J gene: TRBJ2-5
V gene: TRBV6-5
clone size: -
D gene: -
CDR3 DNA: TGTGCCAGCAGTTGGACAGTTCATGGGACCCAGTACTTC
CDR3 protein: CASSWTVHGTQYF

J gene: TRBJ1-1
V gene: TRBV30
clone size: -
D gene: -
CDR3 DNA: TGTGCCTGGAGTGGGCAAGGGGCTGAAGCTTTCTTT
CDR3 protein: CAWSGQGAEAFF

J gene: TRBJ1-2
V gene: TRBV4-3
clone size: -
D gene: -
CDR3 DNA: TGCGCCAGCAGCCAAGAACCGAACGGACTTAACTATGGCTACACCTTC
CDR3 protein: CASSQEPNGLNYGYTF

J gene: TRBJ1-4
V gene: TRBV15
clone size: -
D gene: -
CDR3 DNA: TGTGCCACCAGCAGAGATCAAGAAAAACTGTTTTTT
CDR3 protein: CATSRDQEKLFF

J gene: TRBJ2-3
V gene: TRBV21-1
clone size: -
D gene: -
CDR3 DNA: TGTGCCATCGATAGCGGGAGGGCGGTAGATACGCAGTATTTT
CDR3 protein: CAIDSGRAVDTQYF

J gene: TRBJ1-3
V gene: TRBV10-2
clone size: -
D gene: -
CDR3 DNA: TGCGCCAGCAGGGCCGGAAACACCATATATTTT
CDR3 protein: CASRAGNTIYF

J gene: TRBJ2-2
V gene: TRBV6-5
clone size: -
D gene: -
CDR3 DNA: TGTGCCAGCGGGATAGCGGTAGACTCCGGGGAGCTGTTTTTT
CDR3 protein: CASGIAVDSGELFF

J gene: TRBJ2-3
V gene: TRBV6-6
clone size: -
D gene: -
CDR3 DNA: TGTGCCAGCAGGCCCCTATCCAGGGTCACAGATACGCAGTATTTT
CDR3 protein: CASRPLSRVTDTQYF

J gene: TRBJ2-6
V gene: TRBV27
clone size: -
D gene: TRBD2
CDR3 DNA: TGTGCCAGCAGTTTATTTGGGAGGGCCACCGGGGCCAACGTCCTGACTTTC
CDR3 protein: CASSLFGRATGANVLTF

J gene: TRBJ2-7
V gene: TRBV2
clone size: -
D gene: -
CDR3 DNA: TGTGCCAGCAGTGAGAGCCTTTACGAGCAGTACTTC
CDR3 protein: CASSESLYEQYF

J gene: TRBJ2-2
V gene: TRBV28
clone size: once
D gene: -
CDR3 DNA: TGTGCCAGCAGTTACACAGGCGCCGGGGAGCTGTTTTTT
CDR3 protein: CASSYTGAGELFF

J gene: TRBJ2-7
V gene: TRBV10-3
clone size: few
D gene: TRBD1
CDR3 DNA: TGTGCCATCAGTCAGACCGGGACAGGGTCAGGCGAGCAGTACTTC
CDR3 protein: CAISQTGTGSGEQYF

J gene: TRBJ2-7
V gene: TRBV6-5
clone size: -
D gene: TRBD2
CDR3 DNA: TGTGCCAGCAGACTAGCGCCCAGAACCCCCTACGAGCAGTACTTC
CDR3 protein: CASRLAPRTPYEQYF

J gene: TRBJ2-7
V gene: TRBV6-5
clone size: -
D gene: -
CDR3 DNA: TGTGCCAGCAGTTTCAGACAAGCCTCCCTACACGAGCAGTACTTC
CDR3 protein: CASSFRQASLHEQYF

J gene: TRBJ2-7
V gene: TRBV11-2
clone size: -
D gene: -
CDR3 DNA: TGTGCCAGCAGCTTAGACAGTCCCGAGCAGTACTTC
CDR3 protein: CASSLDSPEQYF

J gene: TRBJ2-1
V gene: TRBV6-5
clone size: -
D gene: TRBD2
CDR3 DNA: TGTGCCAGCCGGGACTATCCGCAGAATGGTGAGCAGTTCTTC
CDR3 protein: CASRDYPQNGEQFF

J gene: TRBJ1-1
V gene: TRBV10-3
clone size: few
D gene: TRBD1
CDR3 DNA: TGTGCCATCAGTGAGTCGCTAGGGGGCCCTGAAGCTTTCTTT
CDR3 protein: CAISESLGGPEAFF

J gene: TRBJ2-7
V gene: TRBV5-1
clone size: -
D gene: -
CDR3 DNA: TGCGCCAGCAGCCCGTCAATTTCGGGGGCCTACGAGCAGTACTTC
CDR3 protein: CASSPSISGAYEQYF

J gene: TRBJ1-4
V gene: TRBV6-5
clone size: once
D gene: -
CDR3 DNA: TGTGCCATTGGCAGGGCCGAAAAACTGTTTTTT
CDR3 protein: CAIGRAEKLFF

J gene: TRBJ1-3
V gene: TRBV18
clone size: -
D gene: TRBD1
CDR3 DNA: TGTGCCAGCTCACCGGGCAGGGGGCTCGGAAACACCATATATTTT
CDR3 protein: CASSPGRGLGNTIYF

J gene: TRBJ1-2
V gene: TRBV5-6
clone size: -
D gene: -
CDR3 DNA: TGTGCCAGCAGCCCCCGGGGAGGGAACTATGGCTACACCTTC
CDR3 protein: CASSPRGGNYGYTF

J gene: TRBJ2-3
V gene: TRBV6-5
clone size: -
D gene: -
CDR3 DNA: TGTGCCAGCAGCAAAGTAGCGCGCACAGATACGCAGTATTTT
CDR3 protein: CASSKVARTDTQYF

J gene: TRBJ2-1
V gene: TRBV28
clone size: -
D gene: TRBD1
CDR3 DNA: TGTGCCAGCAGTTTACTGGGACAGGGGTCCTACAATGAGCAGTTCTTC
CDR3 protein: CASSLLGQGSYNEQFF

J gene: TRBJ1-5
V gene: TRBV19
clone size: -
D gene: TRBD1
CDR3 DNA: TGTGCCAGTAGTATAGGAGTTGGGACAGGAAGTCAGCCCCAGCATTTT
CDR3 protein: CASSIGVGTGSQPQHF

J gene: TRBJ2-2
V gene: TRBV19
clone size: once
D gene: -
CDR3 DNA: TGTGCCAGTAGTCCCGGGACAAACACCGGGGAGCTGTTTTTT
CDR3 protein: CASSPGTNTGELFF

J gene: TRBJ1-2
V gene: TRBV7-9
clone size: -
D gene: TRBD1
CDR3 DNA: TGTGCCAGCAGCTTAGGCCACAGGGGTGGCTACACCTTC
CDR3 protein: CASSLGHRGGYTF

J gene: TRBJ2-7
V gene: TRBV3-1/TRBV3-2
clone size: -
D gene: TRBD2
CDR3 DNA: TGTGCCAGCAGCACCAGCGGGAGCCGCTACGAGCAGTACTTC
CDR3 protein: CASSTSGSRYEQYF

J gene: TRBJ2-5
V gene: TRBV28
clone size: -
D gene: -
CDR3 DNA: TGTGCCAGCAGTTTGGCGGGACGGCAACAAGAGACCCAGTACTTC
CDR3 protein: CASSLAGRQQETQYF

J gene: TRBJ2-5
V gene: TRBV2
clone size: once
D gene: -
CDR3 DNA: TGTGCCAGCAGTGATTGGGGGCGCCAAGAGACCCAGTACTTC
CDR3 protein: CASSDWGRQETQYF

J gene: TRBJ2-6
V gene: TRBV28
clone size: few
D gene: -
CDR3 DNA: TGTGCCAGCAGCCCCGATATACAGGCGGCTGGGGCCAACGTCCTGACTTTC
CDR3 protein: CASSPDIQAAGANVLTF

J gene: TRBJ2-7
V gene: TRBV6-5
clone size: -
D gene: -
CDR3 DNA: TGTGCCAGCCGACAAGGGGGCGGGAACGAGCAGTACTTC
CDR3 protein: CASRQGGGNEQYF

J gene: TRBJ2-7
V gene: TRBV27
clone size: -
D gene: -
CDR3 DNA: TGTGCCAGCAGCTGGGTAGCTAGTGGTAGACCCTACGAGCAGTACTTC
CDR3 protein: CASSWVASGRPYEQYF

J gene: TRBJ1-2
V gene: TRBV24-1
clone size: -
D gene: -
CDR3 DNA: TGTGCCACCAGTGAGGGGCCAACCTATGGCTACACCTTC
CDR3 protein: CATSEGPTYGYTF

J gene: TRBJ2-4
V gene: TRBV4-1
clone size: -
D gene: TRBD2
CDR3 DNA: TGCGCCAGCAGCCAAGATGTTAGCGGGAGAAAAAACATTCAGTACTTC
CDR3 protein: CASSQDVSGRKNIQYF

J gene: TRBJ1-6
V gene: TRBV4-3
clone size: -
D gene: TRBD1
CDR3 DNA: TGCGCCAGCAGCCAAGCCCTGGGACAGGGGGCGCAAAATTCACCCCTCCACTTT
CDR3 protein: CASSQALGQGAQNSPLHF

J gene: TRBJ2-5
V gene: TRBV6-5
clone size: -
D gene: -
CDR3 DNA: TGTGCCAGCAGTTACGGGAGCCAAATAGGGCAGACCCAGTACTTC
CDR3 protein: CASSYGSQIGQTQYF

J gene: TRBJ1-2
V gene: TRBV10-3
clone size: -
D gene: TRBD1
CDR3 DNA: TGTGCCATCAGTGAGTCGGTAGGGGGCGTTTATGGCTACACCTTC
CDR3 protein: CAISESVGGVYGYTF

J gene: TRBJ2-2
V gene: TRBV5-1
clone size: -
D gene: TRBD2
CDR3 DNA: TGCGCCAGCAGCTCACCTAGCGGGAGAAACACCGGGGAGCTGTTTTTT
CDR3 protein: CASSSPSGRNTGELFF

J gene: TRBJ2-1
V gene: TRBV27
clone size: once
D gene: -
CDR3 DNA: TGTGCCAGCAGTTTGCAGGGGACGCCCTACAATGAGCAGTTCTTC
CDR3 protein: CASSLQGTPYNEQFF

J gene: TRBJ2-6
V gene: TRBV3-1/TRBV3-2
clone size: -
D gene: -
CDR3 DNA: TGTGCCAGCGGCACTGGGGCCAACGTCCTGACTTTC
CDR3 protein: CASGTGANVLTF

J gene: TRBJ2-1
V gene: TRBV13
clone size: -
D gene: TRBD2
CDR3 DNA: TGTGCCAGCAGCGCAACTCCGGGACTAGCGTACAATGAGCAGTTCTTC
CDR3 protein: CASSATPGLAYNEQFF

J gene: TRBJ2-7
V gene: TRBV7-9
clone size: -
D gene: -
CDR3 DNA: TGTGCCAGCAGCTATAATAACTACGAGCAGTACTTC
CDR3 protein: CASSYNNYEQYF

J gene: TRBJ2-5
V gene: TRBV9
clone size: once
D gene: -
CDR3 DNA: TGTGCCAGCAGCGTGTCGGGGGGCGGTCCTGAAGAGACCCAGTACTTC
CDR3 protein: CASSVSGGGPEETQYF

J gene: TRBJ1-1
V gene: TRBV5-1
clone size: -
D gene: -
CDR3 DNA: TGCGCCAGCAGCTCCGGACTCCGGGGGACTGAAGCTTTCTTT
CDR3 protein: CASSSGLRGTEAFF

J gene: TRBJ2-3
V gene: TRBV28
clone size: -
D gene: -
CDR3 DNA: TGTGCCAGCAGTTTTTCCAACACAGATACGCAGTATTTT
CDR3 protein: CASSFSNTDTQYF

J gene: TRBJ1-5
V gene: TRBV11-2
clone size: -
D gene: -
CDR3 DNA: TGTGCCAGCAGCCAGACCGGGGGGGGCAATCAGCCCCAGCATTTT
CDR3 protein: CASSQTGGGNQPQHF

J gene: TRBJ2-3
V gene: TRBV5-1
clone size: -
D gene: TRBD2
CDR3 DNA: TGCGCCAGCAGCCCGGGAGAGCGGGAGTCAGATACGCAGTATTTT
CDR3 protein: CASSPGERESDTQYF

J gene: TRBJ2-7
V gene: TRBV30
clone size: -
D gene: TRBD1
CDR3 DNA: TGTGCCTGGAGTACGGACAGGTCCTACGAGCAGTACTTC
CDR3 protein: CAWSTDRSYEQYF

J gene: TRBJ1-5
V gene: TRBV7-9
clone size: -
D gene: -
CDR3 DNA: TGTGCCAGCAGCTTATCAGTCGGGGGGCCGGATCAGCCCCAGCATTTT
CDR3 protein: CASSLSVGGPDQPQHF